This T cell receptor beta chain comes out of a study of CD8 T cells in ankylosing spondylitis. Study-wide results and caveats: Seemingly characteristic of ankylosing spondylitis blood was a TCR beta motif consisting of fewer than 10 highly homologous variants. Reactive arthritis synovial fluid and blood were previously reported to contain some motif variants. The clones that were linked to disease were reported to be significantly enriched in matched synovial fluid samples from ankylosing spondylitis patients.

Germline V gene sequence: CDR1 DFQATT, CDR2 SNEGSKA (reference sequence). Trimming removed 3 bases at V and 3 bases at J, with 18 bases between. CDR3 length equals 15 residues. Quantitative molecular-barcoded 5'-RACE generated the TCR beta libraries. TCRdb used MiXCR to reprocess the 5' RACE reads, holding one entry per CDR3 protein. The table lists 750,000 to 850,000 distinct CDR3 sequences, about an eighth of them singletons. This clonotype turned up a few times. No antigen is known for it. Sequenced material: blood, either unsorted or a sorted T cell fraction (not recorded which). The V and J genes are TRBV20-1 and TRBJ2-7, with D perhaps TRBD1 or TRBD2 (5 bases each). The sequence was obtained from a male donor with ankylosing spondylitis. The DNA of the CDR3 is TGCAGTGCTAGGGCCCGGGTTCAGGGACGCTACGAGCAGTACTTC. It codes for CSARARVQGRYEQYF.